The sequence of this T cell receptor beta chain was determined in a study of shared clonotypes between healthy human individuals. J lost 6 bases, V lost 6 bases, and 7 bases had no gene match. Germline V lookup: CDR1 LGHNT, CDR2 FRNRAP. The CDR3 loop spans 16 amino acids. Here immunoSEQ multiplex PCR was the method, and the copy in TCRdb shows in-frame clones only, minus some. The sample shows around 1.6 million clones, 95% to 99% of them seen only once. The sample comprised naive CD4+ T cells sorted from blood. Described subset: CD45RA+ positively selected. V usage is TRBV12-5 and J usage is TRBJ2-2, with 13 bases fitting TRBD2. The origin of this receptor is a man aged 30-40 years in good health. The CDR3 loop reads CASGETSGRFAGELFF. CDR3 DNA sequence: TGTGCTAGTGGGGAGACTAGCGGGAGGTTCGCCGGGGAGCTGTTTTTT.